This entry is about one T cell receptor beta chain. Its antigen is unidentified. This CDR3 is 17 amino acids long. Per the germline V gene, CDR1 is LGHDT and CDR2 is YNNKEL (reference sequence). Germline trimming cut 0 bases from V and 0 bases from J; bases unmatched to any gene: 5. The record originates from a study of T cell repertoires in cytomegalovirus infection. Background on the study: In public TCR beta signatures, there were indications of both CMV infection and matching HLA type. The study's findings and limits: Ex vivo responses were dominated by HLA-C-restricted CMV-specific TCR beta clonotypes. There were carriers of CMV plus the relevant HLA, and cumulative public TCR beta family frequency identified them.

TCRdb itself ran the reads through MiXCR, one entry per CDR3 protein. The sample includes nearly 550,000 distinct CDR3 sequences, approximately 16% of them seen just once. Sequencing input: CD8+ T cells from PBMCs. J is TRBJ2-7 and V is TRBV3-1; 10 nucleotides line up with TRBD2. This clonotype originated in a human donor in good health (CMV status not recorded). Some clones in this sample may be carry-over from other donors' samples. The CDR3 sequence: CASSQERAGGPSYEQYF. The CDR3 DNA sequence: TGTGCCAGCAGCCAAGAGAGAGCGGGAGGGCCCTCCTACGAGCAGTACTTC.